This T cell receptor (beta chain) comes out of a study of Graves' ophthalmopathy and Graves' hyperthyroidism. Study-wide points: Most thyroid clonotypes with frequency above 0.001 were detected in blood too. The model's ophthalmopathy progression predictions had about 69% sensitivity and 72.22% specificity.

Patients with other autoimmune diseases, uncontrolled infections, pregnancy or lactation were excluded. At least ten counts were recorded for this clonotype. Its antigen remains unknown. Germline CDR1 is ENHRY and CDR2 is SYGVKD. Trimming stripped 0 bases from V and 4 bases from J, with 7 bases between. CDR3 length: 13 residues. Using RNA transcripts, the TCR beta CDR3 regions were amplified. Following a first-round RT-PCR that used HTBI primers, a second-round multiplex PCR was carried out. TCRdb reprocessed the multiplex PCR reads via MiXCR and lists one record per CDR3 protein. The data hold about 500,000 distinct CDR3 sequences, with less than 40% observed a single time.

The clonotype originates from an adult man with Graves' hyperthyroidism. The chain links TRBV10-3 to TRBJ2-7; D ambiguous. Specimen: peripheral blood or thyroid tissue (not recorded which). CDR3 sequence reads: CAISESAEYEQYF. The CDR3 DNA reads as TGTGCCATCAGTGAGTCGGCGGAATACGAGCAGTACTTC.